These 29 T cell receptor beta chains were sequenced from one sample in a study of cytomegalovirus exposure and HLA in healthy donors. With 60 Vbeta and 13 Jbeta primers, the PCR was carried out. This table comes from immunoSEQ multiplex PCR, and its TCRdb copy is limited to in-frame clones, with some not included. The table shows around 74,000 clones, with around 78% occurring only once. Sequencing was carried out using PBMCs. The receptors derive from a middle-aged man in good health and CMV-seronegative.

This chain uses TRBV6-5 with TRBJ2-7, with D perhaps TRBD2 (6 bases). Trimming removed 4 bases from V and 4 bases from J, with 8 bases in between. The CDR3 is made up of 12 amino acids. CDR1 MNHEY and CDR2 SVGAGI come from the germline V gene. This chain's CDR3 is CASSFGGYEQYF. For the CDR3, the DNA is TGTGCCAGCAGTTTTGGGGGGTACGAGCAGTACTTC.

The V gene is TRBV27, the J gene TRBJ1-5; possibly TRBD1 for D (6 bases). Germline lookup yields CDR1 MNHEY and CDR2 SMNVEV (reference sequence). Trimming shortened V by 3 bases and J by 6 bases, and 21 bases separated the two germline ends. The CDR3 spans 17 residues. The CDR3: CASSFSGGGGAAQPQHF. The CDR3 bases are TGTGCCAGCAGTTTTAGCGGTGGGGGGGGCGCGGCTCAGCCCCAGCATTTT.

This chain uses TRBV29-1 with TRBJ1-1, with D perhaps TRBD1 (5 bases). Trimming cost V 3 bases and J 1 base, with 9 bases left between them. The CDR3 is made up of 13 amino acids. The germline V gene has CDR1 SQVTM and CDR2 ANQGSEA. DNA of the CDR3: TGCAGCGTTGAGGTGACAGCGAACACTGAAGCTTTCTTT. It encodes CSVEVTANTEAFF.

This clone was seen a handful of times. The V and J genes are TRBV19 and TRBJ1-5, with 9 bases aligning to TRBD1. The CDR3 contains 13 residues. After removal of 7 bases from V and 7 bases from J, the junction contained 5 bases not matched to a gene. Germline assignment: CDR1 LNHDA and CDR2 SQIVND (reference sequence). The CDR3 loop is CASKGTGQQPQHF. The CDR3 DNA follows: TGTGCCAGTAAAGGGACAGGGCAGCAGCCCCAGCATTTT. Full variable domain (missing parts from reference TRBV19 and TRBJ1-5): DGGITQSPKYLFRKEGQNVTLSCEQNLNHDAMYWYRQDPGQGLRLIYYSQIVNDFQKGDIAEGYSVSREKKESFPLTVTSAQKNPTAFYLCASKGTGQQPQHFGDGTRLSIL.

The chain combines TRBV5-1 with TRBJ2-5; TRBD1 matches at 7 bases. Germline assignment: CDR1 SGHRS and CDR2 YFSETQ. V trimming: 1 base; J trimming: 3 bases; junction bases outside the gene matches: 0. The CDR3 contains 13 residues. CDR3 DNA: TGCGCCAGCAGCTTGACAGGGGAAGAGACCCAGTACTTC. Translated: CASSLTGEETQYF.

Regarding this clone: A read error may produce the germline difference seen at one junction end. This chain connects TRBV7-7 to TRBJ2-7; D gene ambiguous. This CDR3 is built from 14 residues. Germline V lookup: CDR1 SSHAT, CDR2 FNYEAQ (reference sequence). The CDR3 loop is CASSVSLVNYEQYF. In DNA form, the CDR3 reads TGTGCTAGCAGCGTAAGCTTAGTGAACTACGAGCAGTACTTC. The complete variable domain, with remaining parts taken from reference TRBV7-7 and TRBJ2-7, reads GAGVSQSPRYKVTKRGQDVTLRCDPISSHATLYWYQQALGQGPEFLTYFNYEAQPDKSGLPSDRFSAERPEGSISTLTIQRTEQRDSAMYRCASSVSLVNYEQYFGPGTRLTVT.

The gene calls are TRBV6-5 and TRBJ1-1; D gene uncertain. Deletions cut 7 bases from V and 4 bases from J, with 13 bases between. Germline lookup yields CDR1 MNHEY and CDR2 SVGAGI. The CDR3 totals 13 residues. For the CDR3, the DNA is TGTGCCAGCACCCCGGGTGGTGGCACTGAAGCTTTCTTT. This translates into CASTPGGGTEAFF.

The rearrangement links TRBV9 to TRBJ1-6; no firm D call. CDR1 is SGDLS and CDR2 is YYNGEE in the germline V gene. This CDR3 has 14 amino acids. V dropped 5 bases and J dropped 5 bases, with 11 bases sitting between them. The CDR3 DNA reads as TGTGCCAGCAGGCCCGGACTCAATAATTCACCCCTCCACTTT. Its translation: CASRPGLNNSPLHF.

The CDR3 region has the DNA TGTGCCAGCAGCTTACGGGATAGCGGGGGGCCGAGCTCCTACGAGCAGTACTTC. It encodes CASSLRDSGGPSSYEQYF. This chain joins TRBV11-1 and TRBJ2-7; 10 nucleotides align to TRBD2. The CDR3 totals 18 residues. Per germline, CDR1 SGHAT and CDR2 FQDESV (reference sequence). V trimming: 2 bases; J trimming: 0 bases; junction bases outside the gene matches: 10.

The J gene is TRBJ1-2, the V gene TRBV5-8, with D possibly matching TRBD1 (6 bases). CDR3 size: 15 residues. V was trimmed by 1 base and J by 6 bases, leaving 16 bases between them. Germline V CDR1 and CDR2: SGHTS, YDEGEE. The CDR3 coding sequence is TGTGCCAGCAGCTTGAGGGTTCTAACAGGGAATGGCTACACCTTC. Translating it yields CASSLRVLTGNGYTF.

The sample holds one count of this clone. Since the CDR3 does not end with the conserved phenylalanine or tryptophan, this likely comes from a read error. This rearrangement joins TRBV2 to TRBJ1-5, with TRBD1 matching over 7 bases. The V segment lost 5 bases and the J segment 2 bases; nucleotides outside the gene matches: 3. Germline CDR1 SNHLY, CDR2 FYNNEI. CDR3 length: 14 amino acids. CDR3 sequence reads: CASSTGQGNQPQHC. As DNA, the CDR3 is TGTGCCAGCAGTACAGGACAGGGCAATCAGCCCCAGCATTGT.

The CDR3 nucleotides are TGTGCCAGCAGCGCAACAGGGGACCAAGAGACCCAGTACTTC. Residues: CASSATGDQETQYF. The V gene is TRBV9, the J gene TRBJ2-5; 7 bases agree with TRBD1. The CDR3 sequence is 14 residues long. From germline, CDR1 is SGDLS and CDR2 YYNGEE. V trimming: 3 bases; J trimming: 0 bases; junction bases outside the gene matches: 2.

The V call is TRBV6-5, the J call TRBJ1-1; 8 positions agree with TRBD1. V dropped 6 bases and J dropped 1; count of bases not matched to a gene: 1. Germline CDR1 reads MNHEY; CDR2 reads SVGAGI. The CDR3 length is 13 residues. The chain's CDR3 is CASRDRANTEAFF. For the CDR3, the DNA is TGTGCCAGCAGGGACAGGGCGAACACTGAAGCTTTCTTT.

This chain joins TRBV9 and TRBJ2-3, with 12 bases fitting TRBD2. Unmatched junction bases numbered 10, after V lost 1 base and J lost 13 bases. The CDR3 totals 15 residues. Germline V gives CDR1 SGDLS, CDR2 YYNGEE. In DNA form, the CDR3 reads TGTGCCAGCAGCGTAACGGGGCTAGCGGGGGGGAGGGAGTATTTT. Amino acids: CASSVTGLAGGREYF.

The gene calls are TRBV6-5 and TRBJ1-2; D gene unclear. Germline CDR1 MNHEY, CDR2 SVGAGI. V lost 4 bases and J 2 bases, leaving 14 bases between the germline ends. CDR3 length: 15 amino acids. The CDR3 DNA is TGTGCCAGCAGTTCCGGGTCCCCTAGGAACTATGGCTACACCTTC. This translates into CASSSGSPRNYGYTF.

The V call is TRBV6-6, the J call TRBJ2-1; D may be TRBD1 (6 bases). V lost 2 bases and J 5 bases, leaving 7 bases between the germline ends. This CDR3 has 13 amino acids. CDR1 is MNHNY, CDR2 SVGAGI, per germline (reference sequence). CDR3 bases: TGTGCCAGCAGTTACCAGGGGCACAATGAGCAGTTCTTC. Translated: CASSYQGHNEQFF.

The rearrangement links TRBV7-2 to TRBJ2-7, with TRBD2 identical over 8 bases. J lost 2 bases, V lost 5 bases, and 8 bases had no gene match. This CDR3 is built from 15 residues. Germline CDR1 reads SGHTA; CDR2 reads FQGNSA. CDR3 region: CASSPRGGFTYEQYF. The CDR3 nucleotides are TGTGCCAGCAGCCCTCGCGGGGGGTTCACCTACGAGCAGTACTTC.

J is TRBJ2-5 and V is TRBV25-1; D gene unclear. Deletions cut 1 base from V and 0 bases from J, with 6 bases between. Germline V lookup: CDR1 MGHDK, CDR2 SYGVNS. The CDR3 loop spans 14 amino acids. The CDR3 sequence is CASSEFRDQETQYF. The CDR3 region has the DNA TGTGCCAGCAGTGAATTTCGAGACCAAGAGACCCAGTACTTC.

The chain is built from TRBV30 and TRBJ2-2; possibly TRBD1 for D (5 bases). Looked up from germline, CDR1 is GTSNPN and CDR2 is SVGIG (reference sequence). This CDR3 is 14 amino acids long. Trimming removed 2 bases at V and 2 bases at J, with 9 bases between. The CDR3 spells CAWSRTRNTGELFF. CDR3 coding DNA: TGTGCCTGGAGTAGGACACGAAACACCGGGGAGCTGTTTTTT.

The chain is built from TRBV29-1 and TRBJ2-3, with 12 bases that match TRBD2. CDR1 is SQVTM, CDR2 ANQGSEA, per germline. Trimming cost V 2 bases and J 4 bases; bases outside gene matches: 1. The CDR3 has 14 amino acids. The CDR3 loop is CSVELAGGSDTQYF. DNA of the CDR3: TGCAGCGTTGAACTAGCGGGGGGGTCAGATACGCAGTATTTT.

In its sample, this clone was seen once. The rearrangement uses TRBV5-1 and TRBJ2-7; a weak D match, TRBD1 (5 bases). The CDR3 is made up of 15 amino acids. CDR1 and CDR2 from the germline V gene are SGHRS and YFSETQ. The germline V and J ends were trimmed by 0 bases and 1 base, with 11 bases remaining between them. The CDR3 sequence is CASSLVQGLSYEQYF. The CDR3 coding sequence is TGCGCCAGCAGCTTGGTCCAGGGCCTATCCTACGAGCAGTACTTC.

The chain recombines TRBV4-3 with TRBJ1-4; tentatively, D is TRBD1 (5 bases). The length of the CDR3 is 14 residues. Germline CDR1 and CDR2: LGHNA and YSLEER. Trimming pared 3 bases from V and 6 bases from J, leaving 11 bases between. The CDR3 coding sequence is TGCGCCAGCAGCCATGAGACAGCCGATGAAAAACTGTTTTTT. The encoded protein is CASSHETADEKLFF.

A few counts support this clone. The chain uses TRBV7-9 and TRBJ1-4, with TRBD1 identical over 8 bases. The CDR3 loop spans 15 amino acids. The germline V gene has CDR1 SEHNR and CDR2 FQNEAQ (reference sequence). The V segment lost 10 bases and the J segment 3 bases; nucleotides outside the gene matches: 10. CDR3 nucleotides: TGTGCCATAAACCTCGGGACAGGCTCTAATGAAAAACTGTTTTTT. Its protein product is CAINLGTGSNEKLFF.

This clone was counted a few times. The chain carries TRBV4-1 and TRBJ2-3, with D possibly TRBD2 on 6 matching bases. Germline CDR1 is MGHRA and CDR2 is YSYEKL. This CDR3 has 15 residues. V was shortened by 0 bases and J by 4 bases, with 11 bases between the two germline ends. This CDR3 reads CASSQDGGGADTQYF. The DNA of the CDR3 is TGCGCCAGCAGCCAAGATGGAGGAGGGGCAGATACGCAGTATTTT.

The rearrangement uses TRBV19 and TRBJ2-6, with D possibly being TRBD2 (5 bases). Per germline, CDR1 LNHDA and CDR2 SQIVND (reference sequence). V lost 7 bases and J lost 2, with 12 bases in between. This CDR3 contains 15 residues. The CDR3 loop reads CASTPQEAGANVLTF. The CDR3 bases are TGTGCCAGTACCCCTCAGGAGGCTGGGGCCAACGTCCTGACTTTC.

V usage is TRBV19 and J usage is TRBJ1-2; D is ambiguous. V dropped 3 bases and J dropped 4 bases, with 9 bases sitting between them. The CDR3 extends over 13 amino acids. Per germline, CDR1 LNHDA and CDR2 SQIVND (reference sequence). CDR3 bases: TGTGCCAGTAGTATTTCAGGTCGCTATGGCTACACCTTC. Residues: CASSISGRYGYTF. The whole variable domain, remainder taken from reference TRBV19 and TRBJ1-2, is DGGITQSPKYLFRKEGQNVTLSCEQNLNHDAMYWYRQDPGQGLRLIYYSQIVNDFQKGDIAEGYSVSREKKESFPLTVTSAQKNPTAFYLCASSISGRYGYTFGSGTRLTVV.

The chain joins TRBV9 to TRBJ2-5, with unresolved D. The CDR3 runs to 12 residues. The germline V and J ends were trimmed by 1 base and 3 bases, with 4 bases remaining between them. Germline values: CDR1 SGDLS, CDR2 YYNGEE. The CDR3 DNA sequence: TGTGCCAGCAGCGTATCTGAAGAGACCCAGTACTTC. It specifies CASSVSEETQYF.

The chain has TRBV7-9 and TRBJ1-4; 9 positions match TRBD1. The V and J ends lost 5 bases and 7 bases, in that order; junction bases with no gene match: 5. The CDR3 spans 14 residues. Germline CDR1 reads SEHNR; CDR2 reads FQNEAQ (reference sequence). The chain's CDR3 is CASSTGTGREKLFF. The CDR3 coding sequence is TGTGCCAGCAGCACCGGGACAGGGCGTGAAAAACTGTTTTTT.

The rearrangement uses TRBV7-6 and TRBJ2-4; TRBD1 matches at 7 bases. CDR1 SGHVS and CDR2 FNYEAQ come from the germline V gene. This CDR3 spans 15 amino acids. The V segment lost 6 bases and the J segment 1 base; nucleotides outside the gene matches: 6. The CDR3 protein is CASSSSGQAKNIQYF. In nucleotides, the CDR3 is TGTGCCAGCAGTTCATCGGGACAGGCCAAAAACATTCAGTACTTC.